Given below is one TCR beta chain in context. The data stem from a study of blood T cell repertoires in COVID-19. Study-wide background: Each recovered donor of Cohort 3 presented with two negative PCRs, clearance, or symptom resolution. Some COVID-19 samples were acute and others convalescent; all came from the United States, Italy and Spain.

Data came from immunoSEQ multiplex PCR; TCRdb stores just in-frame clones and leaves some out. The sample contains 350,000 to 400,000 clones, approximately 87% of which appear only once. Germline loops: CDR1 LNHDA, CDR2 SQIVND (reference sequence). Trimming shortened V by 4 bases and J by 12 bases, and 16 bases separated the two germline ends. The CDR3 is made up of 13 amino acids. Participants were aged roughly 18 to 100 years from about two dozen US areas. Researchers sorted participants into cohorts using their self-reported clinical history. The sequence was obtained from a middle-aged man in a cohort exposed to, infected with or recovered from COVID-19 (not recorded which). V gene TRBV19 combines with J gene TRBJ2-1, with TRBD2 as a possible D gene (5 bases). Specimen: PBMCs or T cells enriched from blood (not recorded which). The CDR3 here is CASSNLPRVVQFF. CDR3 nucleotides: TGTGCCAGTAGTAACCTCCCGCGGGTTGTGCAGTTCTTC.